These 4 T cell receptor beta chains share one sample of origin, sequenced in a study of blood T cell repertoires in COVID-19. Libraries were prepared by immunoSEQ multiplex PCR; TCRdb keeps only in-frame clonotypes and omits some of them. The profile shows over 450,000 clones, roughly nine tenths of them singletons. Material for sequencing was peripheral blood. All receptors come from a woman aged 45-65 years with COVID-19, enrolled during active disease.

J is TRBJ1-1 and V is TRBV5-5; 9 nucleotides line up with TRBD1. The CDR3 is made up of 16 amino acids. The J segment lost 6 bases and the V segment lost 0 bases, leaving 9 bases of the junction unmatched. The germline gives CDR1 SGHKS, CDR2 YYEKEE (reference sequence). In DNA, the CDR3 is TGTGCCAGCAGCTTGGGAAGAGGACAGGGGCGTCCTGAAGCTTTCTTT. It codes for CASSLGRGQGRPEAFF.

This chain links TRBV3-1 (or the pseudogene TRBV3-2) with TRBJ1-5; 7 positions agree with TRBD1. The V segment lost 6 bases and the J segment 6 bases; nucleotides outside the gene matches: 11. CDR3 length: 15 residues. Germline V CDR1 and CDR2: LGHDT, YNNKEL (reference sequence). This chain's CDR3 is CASSLTGDSGQPQHF. The DNA for the CDR3 is TGTGCCAGCAGTCTTACAGGGGACTCAGGTCAGCCCCAGCATTTT.

The rearrangement joins TRBV6-1 to TRBJ1-6; a possible D gene is TRBD1 (5 bases). Germline V lookup: CDR1 MNHNS, CDR2 SASEGT. The CDR3 extends over 17 amino acids. The V gene lost 0 bases and the J gene lost 3 bases, with 12 bases spanning the gap. The CDR3 DNA is TGTGCCAGCAGTGAAGCGGGGAAGGGGTTCTATAATTCACCCCTCCACTTT. Its protein product is CASSEAGKGFYNSPLHF.

The J gene is TRBJ1-5, the V gene TRBV27, with 8 bases aligning to TRBD1. With 5 bases clipped from V and 6 bases from J, the junction kept 6 bases outside the gene matches. This CDR3 contains 14 residues. The germline CDR1 and CDR2 sequences are MNHEY and SMNVEV (reference sequence). The CDR3, as DNA: TGTGCCAGCAGTCCCCAGGGGGCGCTTCAGCCCCAGCATTTT. As protein: CASSPQGALQPQHF.